These 8 T cell receptor beta chains originate from one sample sequenced in a study of blood T cell repertoires in COVID-19. Profiling relied on immunoSEQ multiplex PCR, and the TCRdb table lists in-frame clones only, not all of them. Of approximately 300,000 clones listed, roughly 90% are singletons. Sequences were obtained from PBMCs or T cells enriched from blood (not recorded which). All receptors derive from a man between 60 and 75 years old who had recovered from COVID-19.

As to this clone: This sample includes further DNA sequences coding for the same CDR3. The chain recombines TRBV18 with TRBJ1-2; 7 bases map to TRBD1. Looked up from germline, CDR1 is KGHSH and CDR2 is LQKENI. Trimming at V came to 3 bases and at J to 4 bases, leaving 5 bases not matched to a gene. The CDR3 totals 14 residues. This chain's CDR3 is CASSPSGGSYGYTF. Here the CDR3 DNA reads TGTGCCAGCTCACCGTCAGGGGGAAGCTATGGCTACACCTTC.

This clone was seen only once. The rearrangement links TRBV18 to TRBJ1-2; D is uncertain. Deletions cut 3 bases from V and 6 bases from J, with 14 bases between. This CDR3 has 14 amino acids. The germline V gene has CDR1 KGHSH and CDR2 LQKENI. In DNA form, the CDR3 reads TGTGCCAGCTCACCTGTCCCGCGGCCGGATGGCTACACCTTC. As protein: CASSPVPRPDGYTF. The full variable domain, its missing parts supplied by reference TRBV18 and TRBJ1-2, is NAGVMQNPRHLVRRRGQEARLRCSPMKGHSHVYWYRQLPEEGLKFMVYLQKENIIDESGMPKERFSAEFPKEGPSILRIQQVVRGDSAAYFCASSPVPRPDGYTFGSGTRLTVV.

The chain joins TRBV28 to TRBJ1-2; D is unclear. The CDR3 loop spans 11 amino acids. Trimming removed 6 bases from V and 4 bases from J, with 6 bases in between. Germline CDR1 MDHEN, CDR2 SYDVKM. CDR3 residues: CASRSTYGYTF. The CDR3 DNA follows: TGTGCCAGCAGGAGCACCTATGGCTACACCTTC.

Only one count was recorded for this clone. The chain joins TRBV4-2 to TRBJ2-1; tentative D call: TRBD2 (5 bases). V dropped 0 bases and J dropped 4 bases, with 13 bases sitting between them. CDR1 and CDR2 (germline): LGHNA, YNFKEQ. The CDR3 has 16 residues. CDR3 region: CASSQDRERWYNEQFF. CDR3 DNA sequence: TGTGCCAGCAGCCAAGATCGTGAGCGGTGGTACAATGAGCAGTTCTTC.

The chain employs TRBV9 and TRBJ1-2; D gene ambiguous. There are 13 residues in the CDR3. Germline CDR1 SGDLS, CDR2 YYNGEE. Trimming took 0 bases from V and 4 from J, leaving 7 bases between them. Here the CDR3 DNA reads TGTGCCAGCAGCGTAGTAGCAAGCTATGGCTACACCTTC. Translating it yields CASSVVASYGYTF. The full variable domain, its missing parts supplied by reference TRBV9 and TRBJ1-2, is DSGVTQTPKHLITATGQRVTLRCSPRSGDLSVYWYQQSLDQGLQFLIQYYNGEERAKGNILERFSAQQFPDLHSELNLSSLELGDSALYFCASSVVASYGYTFGSGTRLTVV.

The chain employs TRBV3-1 (or the pseudogene TRBV3-2) and TRBJ2-7; 8 bases match TRBD2. V gave up 4 bases and J gave up 0 bases; unmatched junction bases: 5. The CDR3 has 15 amino acids. Per the germline V gene, CDR1 is LGHDT and CDR2 is YNNKEL (reference sequence). DNA for the CDR3: TGTGCCAGCAGCCCCACCGGGACTAGCTCCTACGAGCAGTACTTC. Amino acids: CASSPTGTSSYEQYF.

The CDR3 DNA follows: TGTGCCAGCAGCCCCCGGAGGGTCGGAGCGGGGGATAGCTACGAGCAGTACTTC. It encodes CASSPRRVGAGDSYEQYF. This chain uses TRBV7-9 with TRBJ2-7; 8 bases map to TRBD2. Germline V gene sequence: CDR1 SEHNR, CDR2 FQNEAQ (reference sequence). Trimming took 5 bases from V and 3 from J; bases not matched to a gene: 18. The length of the CDR3 is 18 residues.

This chain connects TRBV7-9 to TRBJ1-1; 8 nucleotides match TRBD1. This CDR3 has 14 residues. The junction had 5 bases not matched to a gene; V was cut back by 1 base and J by 7 bases. The germline V gene encodes CDR1 SEHNR and CDR2 FQNEAQ (reference sequence). The CDR3 DNA follows: TGTGCCAGCAGCTTAGTGGGACAGGTCTATGAAGCTTTCTTT. Its translation is CASSLVGQVYEAFF.